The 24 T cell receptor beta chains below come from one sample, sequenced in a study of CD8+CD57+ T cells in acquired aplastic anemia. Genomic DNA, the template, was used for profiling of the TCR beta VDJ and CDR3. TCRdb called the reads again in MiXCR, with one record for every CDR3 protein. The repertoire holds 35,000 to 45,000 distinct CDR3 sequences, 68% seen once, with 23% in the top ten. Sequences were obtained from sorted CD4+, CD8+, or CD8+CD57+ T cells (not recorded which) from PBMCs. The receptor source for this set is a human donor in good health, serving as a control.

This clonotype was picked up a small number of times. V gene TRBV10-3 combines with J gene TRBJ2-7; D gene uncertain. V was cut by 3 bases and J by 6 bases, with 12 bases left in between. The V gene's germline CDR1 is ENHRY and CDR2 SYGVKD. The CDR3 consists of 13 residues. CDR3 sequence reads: CAISEGLVGEQYF. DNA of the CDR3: TGTGCCATCAGTGAAGGTTTAGTTGGCGAGCAGTACTTC.

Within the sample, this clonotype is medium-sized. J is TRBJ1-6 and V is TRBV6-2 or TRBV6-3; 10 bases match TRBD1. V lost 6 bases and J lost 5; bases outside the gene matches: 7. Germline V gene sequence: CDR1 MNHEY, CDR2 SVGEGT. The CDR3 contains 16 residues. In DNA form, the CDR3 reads TGTGCCAGCAGGTCCATGGACAGGGGGGATAATTCACCCCTCCACTTT. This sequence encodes CASRSMDRGDNSPLHF.

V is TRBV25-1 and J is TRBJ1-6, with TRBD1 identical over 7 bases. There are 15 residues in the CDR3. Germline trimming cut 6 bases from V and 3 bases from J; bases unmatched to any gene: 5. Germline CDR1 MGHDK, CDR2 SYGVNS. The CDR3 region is CASSFRTGYNSPLHF. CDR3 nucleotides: TGTGCCAGCAGCTTCCGGACAGGCTATAATTCACCCCTCCACTTT.

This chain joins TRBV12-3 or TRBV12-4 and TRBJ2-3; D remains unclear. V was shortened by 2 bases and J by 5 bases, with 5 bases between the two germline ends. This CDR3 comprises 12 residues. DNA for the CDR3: TGTGCCAGCAGTTTATCGATAGATACGCAGTATTTT. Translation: CASSLSIDTQYF.

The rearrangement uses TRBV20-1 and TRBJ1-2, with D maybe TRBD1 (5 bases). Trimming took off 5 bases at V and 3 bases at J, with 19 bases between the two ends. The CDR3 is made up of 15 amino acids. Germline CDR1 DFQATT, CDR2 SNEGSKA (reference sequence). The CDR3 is CSAPISQGSDYGYTF. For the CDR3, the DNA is TGCAGTGCTCCTATTTCCCAGGGCTCGGACTATGGCTACACCTTC.

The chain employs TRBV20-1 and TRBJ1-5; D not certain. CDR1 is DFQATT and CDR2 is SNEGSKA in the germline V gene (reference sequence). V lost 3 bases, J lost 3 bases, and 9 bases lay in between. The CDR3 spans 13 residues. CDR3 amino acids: CSASRGLNQPQHF. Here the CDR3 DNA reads TGCAGTGCTAGTCGAGGACTCAATCAGCCCCAGCATTTT.

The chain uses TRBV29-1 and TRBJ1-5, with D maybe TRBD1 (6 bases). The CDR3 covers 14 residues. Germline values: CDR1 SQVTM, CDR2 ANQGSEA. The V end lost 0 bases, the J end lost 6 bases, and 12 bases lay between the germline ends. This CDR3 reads CSVEDRGERQPQHF. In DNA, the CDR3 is TGCAGCGTTGAAGACAGGGGAGAACGTCAGCCCCAGCATTTT. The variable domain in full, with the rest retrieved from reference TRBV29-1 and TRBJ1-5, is SAVISQKPSRDICQRGTSLTIQCQVDSQVTMMFWYRQQPGQSLTLIATANQGSEATYESGFVIDKFPISRPNLTFSTLTVSNMSPEDSSIYLCSVEDRGERQPQHFGDGTRLSIL.

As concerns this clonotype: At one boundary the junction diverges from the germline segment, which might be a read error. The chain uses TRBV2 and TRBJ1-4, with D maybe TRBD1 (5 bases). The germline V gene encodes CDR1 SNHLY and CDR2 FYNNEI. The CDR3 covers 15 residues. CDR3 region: CASSEQGMFGEKLFF. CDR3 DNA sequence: TGTGCCAGCAGTGAACAGGGAATGTTCGGTGAAAAGCTGTTTTTT.

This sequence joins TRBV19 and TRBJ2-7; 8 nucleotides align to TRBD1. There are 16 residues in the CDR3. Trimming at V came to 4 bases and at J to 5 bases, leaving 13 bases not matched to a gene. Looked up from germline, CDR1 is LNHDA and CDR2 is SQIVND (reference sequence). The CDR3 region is CASSNPDRGSLHEQYF. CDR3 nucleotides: TGTGCCAGTAGTAACCCAGACAGGGGAAGTCTCCACGAGCAGTACTTC.

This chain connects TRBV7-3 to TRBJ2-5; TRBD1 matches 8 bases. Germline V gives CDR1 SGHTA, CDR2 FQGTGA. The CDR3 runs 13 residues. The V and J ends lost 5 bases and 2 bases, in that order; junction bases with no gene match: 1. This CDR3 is CASSQGAQETQYF. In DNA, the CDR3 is TGTGCCAGCAGCCAGGGGGCTCAAGAGACCCAGTACTTC.

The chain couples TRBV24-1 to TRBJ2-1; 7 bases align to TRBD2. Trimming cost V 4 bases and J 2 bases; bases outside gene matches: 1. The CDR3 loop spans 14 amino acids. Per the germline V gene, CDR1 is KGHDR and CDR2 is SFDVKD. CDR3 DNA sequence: TGTGCCACCAGTGAGGGAGGGACCTACAATGAGCAGTTCTTC. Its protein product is CATSEGGTYNEQFF.

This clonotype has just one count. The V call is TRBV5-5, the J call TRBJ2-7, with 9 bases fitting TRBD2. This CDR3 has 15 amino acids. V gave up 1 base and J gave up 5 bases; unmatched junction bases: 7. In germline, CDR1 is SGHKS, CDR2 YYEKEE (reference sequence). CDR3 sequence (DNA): TGTGCCAGCAGCTTGAGATCTAGCGGGGTGGACGAGCAGTACTTC. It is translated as CASSLRSSGVDEQYF.

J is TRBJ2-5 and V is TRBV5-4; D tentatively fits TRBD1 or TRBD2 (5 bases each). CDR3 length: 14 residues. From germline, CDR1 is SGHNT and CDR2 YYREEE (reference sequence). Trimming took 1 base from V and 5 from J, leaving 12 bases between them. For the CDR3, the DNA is TGTGCCAGCAGCTTGTCGACGGGGCGGGAGACCCAGTACTTC. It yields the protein CASSLSTGRETQYF. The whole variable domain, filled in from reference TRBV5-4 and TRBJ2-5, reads ETGVTQSPTHLIKTRGQQVTLRCSSQSGHNTVSWYQQALGQGPQFIFQYYREEENGRGNFPPRFSGLQFPNYSSELNVNALELDDSALYLCASSLSTGRETQYFGPGTRLLVL.

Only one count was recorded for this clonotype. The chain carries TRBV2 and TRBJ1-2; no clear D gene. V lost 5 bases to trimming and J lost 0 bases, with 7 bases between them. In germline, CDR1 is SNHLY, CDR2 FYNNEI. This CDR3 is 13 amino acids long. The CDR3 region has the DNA TGTGCCAGCAGTTTTTCCGCTAACTATGGCTACACCTTC. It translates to CASSFSANYGYTF.

CDR3 protein: CASSEVGSGGNEQFF. The DNA of the CDR3 is TGTGCCAGCAGTGAAGTGGGTAGCGGGGGAAATGAGCAGTTCTTC. The chain uses TRBV2 and TRBJ2-1; 9 nucleotides match TRBD2. Germline values: CDR1 SNHLY, CDR2 FYNNEI. There are 15 residues in the CDR3. The V segment lost 1 base and the J segment 7 bases; nucleotides outside the gene matches: 5.

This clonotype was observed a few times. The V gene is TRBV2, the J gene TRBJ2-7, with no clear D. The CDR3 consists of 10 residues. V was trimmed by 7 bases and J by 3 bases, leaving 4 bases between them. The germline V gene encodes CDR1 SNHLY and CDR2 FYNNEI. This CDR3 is CASNGYEQYF. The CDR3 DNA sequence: TGTGCCAGCAATGGCTACGAGCAGTACTTC.

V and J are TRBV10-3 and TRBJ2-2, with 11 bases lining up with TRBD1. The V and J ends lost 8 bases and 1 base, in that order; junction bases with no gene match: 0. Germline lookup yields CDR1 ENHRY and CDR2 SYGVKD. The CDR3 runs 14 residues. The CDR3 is CAIGTGGNTGELFF. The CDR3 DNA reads TGTGCCATCGGGACAGGGGGGAACACCGGGGAGCTGTTTTTT.

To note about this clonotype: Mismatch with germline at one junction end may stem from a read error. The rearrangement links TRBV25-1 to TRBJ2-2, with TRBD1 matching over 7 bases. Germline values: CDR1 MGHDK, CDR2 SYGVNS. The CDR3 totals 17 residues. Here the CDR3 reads CASSGRRVTGNTGELFF. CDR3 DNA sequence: TGTGCCAGCAGTGGCCGCCGTGTGACAGGGAACACCGGGGAGCTGTTTTTC. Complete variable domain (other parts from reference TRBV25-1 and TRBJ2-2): EADIYQTPRYLVIGTGKKITLECSQTMGHDKMYWYQQDPGMELHLIHYSYGVNSTEKGDLSSESTVSRIRTEHFPLTLESARPSHTSQYLCASSGRRVTGNTGELFFGEGSRLTVL.

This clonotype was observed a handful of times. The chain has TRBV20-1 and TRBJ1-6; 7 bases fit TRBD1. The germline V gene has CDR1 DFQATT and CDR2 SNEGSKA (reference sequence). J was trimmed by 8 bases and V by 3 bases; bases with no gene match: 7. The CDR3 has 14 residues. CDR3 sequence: CSARLGTEYSPLHF. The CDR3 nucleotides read TGCAGTGCTAGGTTAGGGACAGAATATTCACCCCTCCACTTT.

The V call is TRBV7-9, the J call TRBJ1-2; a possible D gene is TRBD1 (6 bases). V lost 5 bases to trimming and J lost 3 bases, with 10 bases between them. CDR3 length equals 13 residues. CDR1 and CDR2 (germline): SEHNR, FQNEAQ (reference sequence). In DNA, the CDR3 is TGTGCCAGCAGCCAGGGGTTCGACTATGGCTACACCTTC. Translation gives CASSQGFDYGYTF.

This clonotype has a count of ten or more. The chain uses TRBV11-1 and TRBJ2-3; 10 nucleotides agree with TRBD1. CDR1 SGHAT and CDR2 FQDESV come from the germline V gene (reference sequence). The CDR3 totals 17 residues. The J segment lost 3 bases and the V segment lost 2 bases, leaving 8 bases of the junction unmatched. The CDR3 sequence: CASSLLGTGVETDTQYF. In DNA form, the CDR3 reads TGTGCCAGCAGCTTACTCGGGACAGGGGTTGAGACAGATACGCAGTATTTT.

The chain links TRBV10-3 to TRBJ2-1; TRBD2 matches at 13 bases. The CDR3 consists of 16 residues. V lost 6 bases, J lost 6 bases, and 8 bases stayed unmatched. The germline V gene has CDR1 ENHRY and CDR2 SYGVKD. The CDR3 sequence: CAISGLAGAGTNEQFF. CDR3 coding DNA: TGTGCCATCAGCGGACTAGCGGGAGCAGGGACCAATGAGCAGTTCTTC.

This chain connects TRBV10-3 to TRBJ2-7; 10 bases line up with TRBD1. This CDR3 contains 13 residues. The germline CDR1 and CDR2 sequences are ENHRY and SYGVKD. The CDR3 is CGISGTGDSEQYF. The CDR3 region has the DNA TGTGGTATCAGCGGGACAGGGGATAGCGAGCAGTACTTC.

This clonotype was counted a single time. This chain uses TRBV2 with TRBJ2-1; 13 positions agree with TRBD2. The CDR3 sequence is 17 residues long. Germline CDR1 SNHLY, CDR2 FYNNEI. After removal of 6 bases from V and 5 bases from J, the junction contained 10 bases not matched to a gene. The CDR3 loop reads CASRGLAGPLGHNEQFF. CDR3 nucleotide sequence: TGTGCCAGCAGGGGACTAGCGGGACCATTGGGGCACAATGAGCAGTTCTTC.